The rows below give T cell receptor beta chains drawn from one sample of a study of T-cell reconstitution after alpha-beta-depleted transplantation in children. TCRdb used MiXCR to reprocess the PCR reads, holding one entry per CDR3 protein. Of 250,000 to 400,000 distinct CDR3 sequences listed, approximately 23% are singletons. Sequenced material: PBMCs, mostly from graft donor cells, taken 180 days after TCRalphabeta/CD19-depleted stem cell transplant. Source of these receptors: a male patient between 5 and 17 years old who had a stem cell transplant for acute lymphoblastic leukemia, so the T cells may come from the graft donor. Both conserved end residues are part of each CDR3. Each record gives: clone size, V gene, D gene, J gene, CDR3 protein, CDR3 DNA. D genes are given only for firm matches. Rows may omit the clone size; those that give it use once, few, many or a size class.

abundance: NA
v_gene: TRBV12-3/TRBV12-4
d_gene: NA
j_gene: TRBJ1-1
CDR3aa: CASSFSQGTSDNTEAFF
CDR3nt: TGTGCCAGCAGTTTTAGCCAGGGGACGAGTGATAACACTGAAGCTTTCTTT

abundance: NA
v_gene: TRBV5-1
d_gene: TRBD2
j_gene: TRBJ2-7
CDR3aa: CASSLKLGLAGEQYF
CDR3nt: TGCGCCAGCAGCTTGAAGTTAGGACTAGCAGGAGAGCAGTACTTC

abundance: NA
v_gene: TRBV14
d_gene: TRBD2
j_gene: TRBJ2-7
CDR3aa: CASSPIGGAYEQYF
CDR3nt: TGTGCCAGCAGCCCAATCGGGGGGGCGTACGAGCAGTACTTC

abundance: few
v_gene: TRBV20-1
d_gene: NA
j_gene: TRBJ1-2
CDR3aa: CSARDRRDNYGYTF
CDR3nt: TGCAGTGCTAGAGATCGGAGGGATAACTATGGCTACACCTTC

abundance: NA
v_gene: TRBV2
d_gene: TRBD2
j_gene: TRBJ2-3
CDR3aa: CASSEDSGIYTDTQYF
CDR3nt: TGTGCCAGCAGTGAAGATAGCGGGATCTACACAGATACGCAGTATTTT

abundance: NA
v_gene: TRBV20-1
d_gene: TRBD2
j_gene: TRBJ2-1
CDR3aa: CCARDWGEGSYNEQFF
CDR3nt: TGCTGTGCTAGAGATTGGGGGGAGGGGTCCTACAATGAGCAGTTCTTC

abundance: NA
v_gene: TRBV5-1
d_gene: TRBD2
j_gene: TRBJ2-1
CDR3aa: CASSLLPPGLAGVEEQFF
CDR3nt: TGCGCCAGCAGCTTGCTGCCACCGGGACTAGCGGGAGTAGAGGAGCAGTTCTTC

abundance: few
v_gene: TRBV20-1
d_gene: NA
j_gene: TRBJ2-7
CDR3aa: CSANPSGPRYEQYF
CDR3nt: TGCAGCGCTAATCCTTCGGGACCCCGTTACGAGCAGTACTTC

abundance: NA
v_gene: TRBV7-9
d_gene: TRBD1
j_gene: TRBJ1-2
CDR3aa: CASSSPQGYGYTF
CDR3nt: TGTGCCAGCAGCTCGCCACAGGGGTATGGCTACACCTTC

abundance: NA
v_gene: TRBV7-3
d_gene: NA
j_gene: TRBJ2-1
CDR3aa: CASSFEGANEQFF
CDR3nt: TGTGCCAGCAGCTTCGAGGGAGCTAATGAGCAGTTCTTC

abundance: few
v_gene: TRBV5-1
d_gene: TRBD2
j_gene: TRBJ2-1
CDR3aa: CASSPQPGLAGEQFF
CDR3nt: TGCGCCAGCAGCCCTCAACCGGGACTAGCGGGAGAGCAGTTCTTC

abundance: NA
v_gene: TRBV5-1
d_gene: NA
j_gene: TRBJ1-5
CDR3aa: CASSHPGSELNQPQHF
CDR3nt: TGCGCCAGCAGCCACCCAGGGTCGGAATTAAATCAGCCCCAGCATTTT

abundance: few
v_gene: TRBV29-1
d_gene: NA
j_gene: TRBJ1-2
CDR3aa: CSVDSLFYGYTF
CDR3nt: TGCAGCGTCGACAGCTTATTCTATGGCTACACCTTC

abundance: NA
v_gene: TRBV5-1
d_gene: NA
j_gene: TRBJ2-1
CDR3aa: CASSLGQRYNEQFF
CDR3nt: TGCGCCAGCAGCTTGGGACAACGATACAATGAGCAGTTCTTC

abundance: NA
v_gene: TRBV10-2
d_gene: TRBD2
j_gene: TRBJ2-1
CDR3aa: CASSEGTSGNNEQFF
CDR3nt: TGCGCCAGCAGTGAGGGGACTAGCGGGAACAATGAGCAGTTCTTC

abundance: NA
v_gene: TRBV7-3
d_gene: TRBD2
j_gene: TRBJ2-1
CDR3aa: CASSSRPPTSGNNEQFF
CDR3nt: TGTGCCAGCAGCTCTAGACCACCGACTAGCGGTAACAATGAGCAGTTCTTC

abundance: NA
v_gene: TRBV9
d_gene: NA
j_gene: TRBJ2-7
CDR3aa: CASSVEYGTDYEQYF
CDR3nt: TGTGCCAGCAGCGTAGAATATGGGACGGATTACGAGCAGTACTTC

abundance: NA
v_gene: TRBV20-1
d_gene: NA
j_gene: TRBJ1-5
CDR3aa: CSARPGNSNQPQHF
CDR3nt: TGCAGTGCTAGACCCGGTAATAGCAATCAGCCCCAGCATTTT

abundance: few
v_gene: TRBV6-1
d_gene: NA
j_gene: TRBJ1-1
CDR3aa: CASSVTGFTEAFF
CDR3nt: TGTGCCAGCAGTGTTACAGGTTTCACTGAAGCTTTCTTT

abundance: NA
v_gene: TRBV30
d_gene: NA
j_gene: TRBJ2-2
CDR3aa: CAWIGDSKLNTGELFF
CDR3nt: TGTGCCTGGATTGGAGACTCCAAATTGAACACCGGGGAGCTGTTTTTT

abundance: NA
v_gene: TRBV18
d_gene: NA
j_gene: TRBJ2-4
CDR3aa: CASSPADSGRDIQYF
CDR3nt: TGTGCCAGCTCACCGGCAGACTCAGGAAGGGACATTCAGTACTTC

abundance: NA
v_gene: TRBV7-9
d_gene: NA
j_gene: TRBJ2-2
CDR3aa: CASRSGRSNTGELFF
CDR3nt: TGTGCCAGCAGGTCGGGCCGATCGAACACCGGGGAGCTGTTTTTT

abundance: many
v_gene: TRBV12-3/TRBV12-4
d_gene: NA
j_gene: TRBJ2-3
CDR3aa: CASSERDTQYF
CDR3nt: TGTGCCAGCAGTGAGAGGGATACGCAGTATTTT

abundance: NA
v_gene: TRBV4-1
d_gene: NA
j_gene: TRBJ1-2
CDR3aa: CASSLQPDRPNYGYTF
CDR3nt: TGCGCCAGCAGCCTCCAACCCGACAGACCTAACTATGGCTACACCTTC

abundance: many
v_gene: TRBV9
d_gene: NA
j_gene: TRBJ1-2
CDR3aa: CASSVDTNYGYTF
CDR3nt: TGTGCCAGCAGCGTAGACACCAACTATGGCTACACCTTC

abundance: NA
v_gene: TRBV7-3
d_gene: TRBD1
j_gene: TRBJ1-3
CDR3aa: CASSRDRGPSGNTIYF
CDR3nt: TGTGCCAGCAGCCGGGACAGGGGGCCCTCTGGAAACACCATATATTTT

abundance: NA
v_gene: TRBV3-1
d_gene: NA
j_gene: TRBJ2-5
CDR3aa: CASSQYIREETQYF
CDR3nt: TGTGCCAGCAGTCAATACATCCGAGAAGAGACCCAGTACTTC

abundance: few
v_gene: TRBV7-9
d_gene: NA
j_gene: TRBJ1-5
CDR3aa: CASSPWGGFNQPQHF
CDR3nt: TGTGCCAGCAGCCCTTGGGGGGGATTTAATCAGCCCCAGCATTTT

abundance: few
v_gene: TRBV7-2
d_gene: TRBD1
j_gene: TRBJ2-3
CDR3aa: CASSQQTGHTDTQYF
CDR3nt: TGTGCCAGCAGCCAACAGACAGGGCACACAGATACGCAGTATTTT

abundance: once
v_gene: TRBV11-2
d_gene: NA
j_gene: TRBJ2-1
CDR3aa: CASSLISRTLEQFF
CDR3nt: TGTGCCAGCAGCTTAATAAGCCGCACCCTTGAGCAGTTCTTC

abundance: NA
v_gene: TRBV7-6
d_gene: NA
j_gene: TRBJ2-7
CDR3aa: CASSGGKGITYEQYF
CDR3nt: TGTGCCAGCAGCGGCGGGAAGGGCATAACCTACGAGCAGTACTTC

abundance: NA
v_gene: TRBV12-3/TRBV12-4
d_gene: NA
j_gene: TRBJ2-7
CDR3aa: CASSPEMAAAYEQYF
CDR3nt: TGTGCCAGCAGTCCCGAGATGGCCGCAGCCTACGAGCAGTACTTC

abundance: few
v_gene: TRBV27
d_gene: TRBD1
j_gene: TRBJ2-5
CDR3aa: CASSTEGAGETQYF
CDR3nt: TGTGCCAGCAGTACCGAGGGGGCGGGAGAGACCCAGTACTTC

abundance: NA
v_gene: TRBV20-1
d_gene: NA
j_gene: TRBJ2-5
CDR3aa: CSADRDGQETQYF
CDR3nt: TGCAGTGCCGACCGGGACGGTCAAGAGACCCAGTACTTC

abundance: NA
v_gene: TRBV7-6
d_gene: TRBD1
j_gene: TRBJ1-2
CDR3aa: CASSLGTDGYTF
CDR3nt: TGTGCCAGCAGCCTCGGGACAGATGGCTACACCTTC

abundance: NA
v_gene: TRBV12-3/TRBV12-4
d_gene: TRBD1
j_gene: TRBJ2-7
CDR3aa: CASSRDRVREQYF
CDR3nt: TGTGCCAGCAGCCGGGACAGGGTCCGGGAGCAGTACTTC

abundance: NA
v_gene: TRBV7-3
d_gene: NA
j_gene: TRBJ2-5
CDR3aa: CASSLLRGTGETQYF
CDR3nt: TGTGCCAGCAGCTTACTACGAGGGACCGGGGAGACCCAGTACTTC

abundance: few
v_gene: TRBV7-2
d_gene: TRBD2
j_gene: TRBJ2-1
CDR3aa: CASSLVASGERIF
CDR3nt: TGTGCCAGCAGCTTAGTGGCTAGCGGGGAGAGAATCTTC

abundance: NA
v_gene: TRBV18
d_gene: NA
j_gene: TRBJ2-7
CDR3aa: CASSPNFGSREQYF
CDR3nt: TGTGCCAGCTCACCCAATTTCGGGAGCCGCGAGCAGTACTTC

abundance: few
v_gene: TRBV15
d_gene: NA
j_gene: TRBJ1-1
CDR3aa: CATSRDLGKVTEAFF
CDR3nt: TGTGCCACCAGCAGAGATCTAGGGAAAGTCACTGAAGCTTTCTTT

abundance: many
v_gene: TRBV5-8
d_gene: NA
j_gene: TRBJ1-2
CDR3aa: CASSLQGVRHGYTF
CDR3nt: TGTGCCAGCAGCTTACAGGGAGTTAGGCATGGCTACACCTTC